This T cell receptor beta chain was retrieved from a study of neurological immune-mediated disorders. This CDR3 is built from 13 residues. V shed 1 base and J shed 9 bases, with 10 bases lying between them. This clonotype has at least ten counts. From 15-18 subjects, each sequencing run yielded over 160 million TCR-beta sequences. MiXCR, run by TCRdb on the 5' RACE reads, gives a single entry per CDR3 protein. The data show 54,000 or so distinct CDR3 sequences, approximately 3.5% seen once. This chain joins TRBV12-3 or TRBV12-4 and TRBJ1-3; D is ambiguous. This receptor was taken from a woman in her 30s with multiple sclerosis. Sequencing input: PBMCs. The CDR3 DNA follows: TGTGCCAGCAGTTTAGGTTCGGACGTCACCATATATTTT. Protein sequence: CASSLGSDVTIYF.